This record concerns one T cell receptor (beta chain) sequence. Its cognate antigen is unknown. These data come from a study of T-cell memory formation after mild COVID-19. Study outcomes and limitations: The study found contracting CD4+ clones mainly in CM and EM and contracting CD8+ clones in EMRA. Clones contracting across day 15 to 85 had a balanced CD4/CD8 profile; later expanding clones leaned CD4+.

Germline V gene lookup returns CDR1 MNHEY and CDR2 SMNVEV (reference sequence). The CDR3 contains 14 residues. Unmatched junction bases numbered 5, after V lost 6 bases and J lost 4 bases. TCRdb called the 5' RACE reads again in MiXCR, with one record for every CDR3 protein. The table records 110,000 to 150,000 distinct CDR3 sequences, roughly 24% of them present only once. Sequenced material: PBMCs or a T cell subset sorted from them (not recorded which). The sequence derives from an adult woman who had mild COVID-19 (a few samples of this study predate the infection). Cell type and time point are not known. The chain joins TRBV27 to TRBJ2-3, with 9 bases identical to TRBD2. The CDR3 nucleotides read TGTGCCAGCAGGACCGGACTAGCGTCAGATACGCAGTATTTT. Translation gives CASRTGLASDTQYF.